One and the same sample provided the 14 T cell receptor beta chains below, sequenced in a study of post-analysis software for immune sequencing data. General study results and limits: The five TRBV segments detected at higher frequency in patients than in controls included TRBV5-6, TRBV5-1 and TRBV20-1.

Built from TCR beta cDNA, the libraries had unique molecular identifiers in them. Each CDR3 protein is one row after TCRdb ran MiXCR on the PCR reads. The sample carries about 460,000 distinct CDR3 sequences, 40% to 55% recorded once. No cognate antigen is known for these TCRs. The sequenced material came from blood. The receptors were gathered from a girl aged 10 to 17 with multiple sclerosis.

V gene TRBV29-1 combines with J gene TRBJ2-2, with 10 nucleotides matching TRBD2. The germline V gene has CDR1 SQVTM and CDR2 ANQGSEA. Unmatched junction bases numbered 15, after V lost 5 bases and J lost 6 bases. The CDR3 loop spans 17 amino acids. The CDR3, as DNA: TGCAGCGTTACTGGAGCGGGAGGGACCCGAGGGGCCGGGGAGCTGTTTTTT. Translated: CSVTGAGGTRGAGELFF.

J is TRBJ2-1 and V is TRBV4-2; no clear D. The V gene's germline CDR1 is LGHNA and CDR2 YNFKEQ. The CDR3 is made up of 15 amino acids. Trimming pared 1 base from V and 8 bases from J, leaving 15 bases between. CDR3 bases: TGTGCCAGCAGCCAAGGGTTTAGAGGTGGCGATGAGCAGTTCTTC. This translates into CASSQGFRGGDEQFF.

The chain recombines TRBV18 with TRBJ2-7, with D uncertain. Per germline, CDR1 KGHSH and CDR2 LQKENI. This CDR3 spans 11 amino acids. Trimming took off 5 bases at V and 6 bases at J, with 8 bases between the two ends. The CDR3 bases are TGTGCCAGCTCATACTCCATCGAGCAGTACTTC. This encodes CASSYSIEQYF.

This chain joins TRBV6-4 and TRBJ1-5, with D possibly matching TRBD1 (5 bases). CDR3 length equals 13 residues. Per the germline V gene, CDR1 is MRHNA and CDR2 is SNTAGT. The V and J ends lost 2 bases and 7 bases respectively, with 9 bases between them. CDR3 protein: CASSDGANQPQHF. The CDR3 DNA reads TGTGCCAGCAGTGACGGGGCTAACCAGCCCCAGCATTTT.

CDR3: CASSFLAATTDTQYF. DNA for the CDR3: TGTGCCAGCAGCTTCCTAGCGGCTACTACAGATACGCAGTATTTT. The chain recombines TRBV7-9 with TRBJ2-3; 7 positions match TRBD2. Germline CDR1 is SEHNR and CDR2 is FQNEAQ (reference sequence). J gave up 3 bases and V 3 bases, and 6 bases lay outside the gene matches. The CDR3 covers 15 residues.

This clonotype was seen only a few times. This chain connects TRBV20-1 to TRBJ1-5; 8 positions agree with TRBD1. Trimming cost V 3 bases and J 2 bases; bases outside gene matches: 9. The CDR3 has 16 amino acids. CDR1 and CDR2 (germline): DFQATT, SNEGSKA (reference sequence). The CDR3 loop is CSASRGRRAGNQPQHF. The CDR3 DNA is TGCAGTGCTAGCAGGGGGCGCCGGGCCGGCAATCAGCCCCAGCATTTT.

Written as DNA, the CDR3 is TGTGCCAGCAGTTTAATGGTGGGGGGCAATGAGCAGTTCTTC. It codes for CASSLMVGGNEQFF. This rearrangement joins TRBV12-3 or TRBV12-4 to TRBJ2-1, with D possibly TRBD2 on 6 matching bases. The CDR3 spans 14 residues. The ends were cut back, 2 bases at V and 6 bases at J, with 11 bases in the middle.

The chain couples TRBV12-3 or TRBV12-4 to TRBJ2-1; 9 nucleotides match TRBD2. V lost 5 bases to trimming and J lost 0 bases; unmatched junction nucleotides: 2. This CDR3 contains 15 residues. DNA of the CDR3: TGTGCCAGCAGTATTAGCGGGAGCTCCTACAATGAGCAGTTCTTC. This translates into CASSISGSSYNEQFF.

The chain links TRBV9 to TRBJ1-2; 7 bases map to TRBD1. Germline-derived CDR1 and CDR2 are SGDLS and YYNGEE. V gave up 3 bases and J gave up 8 bases; unmatched junction bases: 13. The CDR3 contains 15 residues. The CDR3: CASSGPGQTTGGYTF. The DNA for the CDR3 is TGTGCCAGCAGCGGACCGGGACAGACTACTGGGGGCTACACCTTC.

V and J are TRBV7-3 and TRBJ2-6; TRBD1 matches at 9 bases. This CDR3 comprises 18 residues. The V and J ends lost 2 bases and 2 bases, in that order; junction bases with no gene match: 7. Germline V lookup: CDR1 SGHTA, CDR2 FQGTGA. The CDR3 region has the DNA TGTGCCAGCAGCTTAGTCGGGACAGGGAGGACTGGGGCCAACGTCCTGACTTTC. Its protein product is CASSLVGTGRTGANVLTF.

V gene TRBV10-3 combines with J gene TRBJ2-1; possibly TRBD1 or TRBD2 for D (5 bases each). The CDR3 runs 14 residues. Trimming took off 4 bases at V and 5 bases at J, with 12 bases between the two ends. Germline V gene data show CDR1 as ENHRY and CDR2 as SYGVKD. The CDR3 coding sequence is TGTGCCATCAGTGTTGGGGGTCTAAACAATGAGCAGTTCTTC. Encoded protein: CAISVGGLNNEQFF.

This clonotype was counted only a few times. CDR3 nucleotide sequence: TGTGCCAGCACCTTCTCCAGGGAGGGAACTGAAGCTTTCTTT. Translated: CASTFSREGTEAFF. The chain joins TRBV28 to TRBJ1-1; a weak D match, TRBD1 (5 bases). Germline V gene lookup returns CDR1 MDHEN and CDR2 SYDVKM. Trimming pared 7 bases from V and 5 bases from J, leaving 17 bases between. This CDR3 contains 14 residues.

This chain joins TRBV9 and TRBJ2-3, with a weak D call TRBD1 (5 bases). The V and J ends lost 0 bases and 4 bases respectively, with 15 bases between them. CDR3 length: 16 amino acids. Germline V gene data show CDR1 as SGDLS and CDR2 as YYNGEE. The CDR3 region has the DNA TGTGCCAGCAGCGTAGAATTCCAGGGTATCGCAGATACGCAGTATTTT. Its protein product is CASSVEFQGIADTQYF.

This sequence joins TRBV5-4 and TRBJ2-2; D possibly corresponds to TRBD1 (6 bases). This CDR3 contains 14 residues. Germline values: CDR1 SGHNT, CDR2 YYREEE (reference sequence). V lost 4 bases, J lost 7 bases, and 14 bases lay in between. The CDR3 DNA reads TGTGCCAGCAGCGTGGACAGTTCAGGCGGGGAGCTGTTTTTT. Residues: CASSVDSSGGELFF.